The 17 T cell receptor beta chains listed next were all sequenced from one sample in a study of CD8 T cells in ankylosing spondylitis listed by TCRdb under 2017. What the study reported, not specific to this receptor: A TCR beta motif made up of about eight highly homologous amino acid variants appeared to be characteristic of blood from ankylosing spondylitis patients.

These receptors' targets are unknown. Receptor amplification or capture employed 5' RACE. The data were produced on an Illumina HiSeq 2500. The public sequencing data were trimmed at Q25 with fastp and processed into clonotypes with MiXCR by TCRdb, which kept only in-frame beta chains. Rows with a matching CDR3 protein are joined into one entry that keeps the most common DNA and genes. The table for this sample lists around 490,000 distinct CDR3 sequences; approximately 5% of them were counted only once. Clones ranked in the top ten supply around 3.5% of the sample. Sequencing input: blood, either unsorted or a sorted T cell fraction (not recorded which). These TCRs come from a male donor with ankylosing spondylitis.

This clonotype was detected ten times or more. The chain links TRBV6-2 or TRBV6-3 to TRBJ2-2, with 7 bases aligning to TRBD2. Germline CDR1 is MNHEY and CDR2 is SVGEGT. After removal of 8 bases from V and 0 bases from J, the junction contained 9 bases not matched to a gene. The CDR3 has 16 residues. CDR3 sequence (DNA): TGTGCCAGCCTGGGGAGGGAGACGGCGAACACCGGGGAGCTGTTTTTT. Protein: CASLGRETANTGELFF.

There are many counts of this clonotype. V gene TRBV6-2 or TRBV6-3 combines with J gene TRBJ1-2, with D uncertain. V was shortened by 4 bases and J by 7 bases, with 10 bases between the two germline ends. Looked up from germline, CDR1 is MNHEY and CDR2 is SVGEGT. The CDR3 is 12 residues long. In DNA form, the CDR3 reads TGTGCCAGCAGTTCGTTCCAGTTTGGCTACACCTTC. It is translated as CASSSFQFGYTF.

This clonotype was seen ten or more times. The chain uses TRBV7-2 and TRBJ1-2; D is unresolved. V lost 6 bases and J 0 bases, leaving 11 bases between the germline ends. Per the germline V gene, CDR1 is SGHTA and CDR2 is FQGNSA. CDR3 length equals 14 residues. The CDR3 region has the DNA TGTGCCAGCAGAAAAGAGGCCTCTAACTATGGCTACACCTTC. This codes for CASRKEASNYGYTF.

This clonotype has a handful of counts. This chain links TRBV28 with TRBJ2-3, with 13 positions matching TRBD2. Germline-derived CDR1 and CDR2 are MDHEN and SYDVKM. The CDR3 totals 17 residues. J lost 8 bases, V lost 5 bases, and 13 bases had no gene match. The CDR3 DNA sequence: TGTGCCAGCAGTACTCCCGGACTAGCGGGAGATCGAGGTACGCAGTATTTT. This translates into CASSTPGLAGDRGTQYF.

This clonotype occurred a few times. The chain couples TRBV5-5 to TRBJ2-3; the D is unclear. CDR3 length: 14 amino acids. Trimming removed 9 bases at V and 2 bases at J, with 16 bases between. CDR1 is SGHKS and CDR2 is YYEKEE in the germline V gene (reference sequence). CDR3: CAMGPGPFTDTQYF. In nucleotides, the CDR3 is TGTGCCATGGGCCCTGGGCCCTTCACAGATACGCAGTATTTT. Full variable domain (remainder filled in from reference TRBV5-5 and TRBJ2-3): DAGVTQSPTHLIKTRGQQVTLRCSPISGHKSVSWYQQVLGQGPQFIFQYYEKEERGRGNFPDRFSARQFPNYSSELNVNALLLGDSALYLCAMGPGPFTDTQYFGPGTRLTVL.

This clonotype came up many times. The rearrangement links TRBV20-1 to TRBJ1-5; D not resolved. This CDR3 is 13 amino acids long. V shed 4 bases and J shed 6 bases, with 13 bases lying between them. Germline CDR1 reads DFQATT; CDR2 reads SNEGSKA (reference sequence). The DNA for the CDR3 is TGCAGTGCTATCCGGCCGGGCAGTCAGCCCCAGCATTTT. As protein: CSAIRPGSQPQHF.

This clonotype was observed at least ten times. The rearrangement joins TRBV6-2 or TRBV6-3 to TRBJ2-1, with D uncertain. Germline CDR1 is MNHEY and CDR2 is SVGEGT. CDR3 length equals 14 residues. Trimming shortened V by 6 bases and J by 8 bases, and 17 bases separated the two germline ends. The CDR3 protein is CASRRAGHVDEQFF. CDR3 sequence (DNA): TGTGCCAGCAGACGGGCCGGTCATGTCGATGAGCAGTTCTTC.

This clonotype was seen ten or more times. The V and J genes are TRBV21-1 and TRBJ2-6; TRBD1 is taken as the D call from the table, unchecked against the DNA. TRBV21-1 is a pseudogene. This CDR3 spans 15 amino acids. The CDR3 bases are TGTGCCAGCAGCGCACGGGACACCCGGGCCAACGTCCTGACTTTC. Protein product: CASSARDTRANVLTF.

This clonotype was detected ten times or more. V gene TRBV12-3 or TRBV12-4 combines with J gene TRBJ2-5; the match to TRBD2 covers 7 bases. V shed 6 bases, J shed 3 bases, and the junction held 13 bases outside the gene matches. The CDR3 has 16 residues. The CDR3 spells CASSSGAGDGKETQYF. The CDR3 DNA reads TGTGCCAGCAGCTCCGGGGCGGGAGACGGGAAAGAGACCCAGTACTTC.

This clonotype occurred many times. The CDR3 bases are TGCAGCGTTGAGGGGCCGGCAGCAACTAATGAAAAACTGTTTTTT. Protein: CSVEGPAATNEKLFF. This chain uses TRBV29-1 with TRBJ1-4; possible D gene TRBD1, 5 bases. Trimming removed 3 bases at V and 0 bases at J, with 11 bases between. CDR1 SQVTM and CDR2 ANQGSEA come from the germline V gene. The CDR3 is 15 amino acids.

The rearrangement links TRBV28 to TRBJ2-7; 9 bases match TRBD2. V trimming: 6 bases; J trimming: 4 bases; junction bases outside the gene matches: 13. The CDR3 length is 16 residues. Germline CDR1 and CDR2: MDHEN and SYDVKM. The DNA of the CDR3 is TGTGCCAGCAGCCCCGGGCCTAGCGGGAAGGAATACGAGCAGTACTTC. Translating gives CASSPGPSGKEYEQYF.

In its sample, this clonotype was seen many times. V is TRBV28 and J is TRBJ1-2, with D hard to call. V dropped 10 bases and J dropped 0 bases, with 12 bases sitting between them. The CDR3 contains 13 residues. Germline-derived CDR1 and CDR2 are MDHEN and SYDVKM. The CDR3 reads CATARNSNYGYTF. CDR3 coding DNA: TGTGCCACAGCGCGGAACTCTAACTATGGCTACACCTTC.

The CDR3 sequence: CATRSSGIPEAFF. The CDR3 DNA is TGTGCCACCAGGTCCTCAGGGATCCCTGAAGCTTTCTTT. V gene TRBV24-1 combines with J gene TRBJ1-1; a weak D match, TRBD1 (5 bases). With 7 bases removed from V and 6 bases from J, the gap between germline ends came to 14 bases. CDR1 and CDR2 (germline): KGHDR, SFDVKD. CDR3 length: 13 amino acids.

This clonotype was picked up many times. The chain uses TRBV20-1 and TRBJ1-6; D ambiguous. The CDR3 totals 16 residues. Trimming removed 0 bases from V and 3 bases from J, with 12 bases in between. Germline V gives CDR1 DFQATT, CDR2 SNEGSKA (reference sequence). CDR3 region: CSARDATLSYNSPLHF. CDR3 in DNA: TGCAGTGCTAGAGATGCCACACTAAGCTATAATTCACCCCTCCACTTT.

The table lists this clonotype with a few counts. The CDR3 reads CASSSDEQGWKQFF. The DNA for the CDR3 is TGCGCCAGCAGCTCGGATGAACAGGGTTGGAAGCAGTTCTTC. V and J are TRBV5-1 and TRBJ2-1; D perhaps matches TRBD1 (6 bases). Germline values: CDR1 SGHRS, CDR2 YFSETQ. Trimming removed 3 bases at V and 11 bases at J, with 18 bases between. The CDR3 contains 14 residues.

This clonotype was picked up many times. The chain employs TRBV7-9 and TRBJ2-3; D is perhaps TRBD1 or TRBD2 (5 bases each). Between the trimmed V and J ends, which lost 6 bases and 2 bases, there was a span of 18 bases. Germline V gives CDR1 SEHNR, CDR2 FQNEAQ (reference sequence). The CDR3 has 16 amino acids. The CDR3 protein is CASRPGTSSYTDTQYF. The CDR3 coding sequence is TGTGCCAGCAGGCCCGGGACCAGCAGTTACACAGATACGCAGTATTTT.

This clonotype was detected many times. The chain uses TRBV12-3 or TRBV12-4 and TRBJ1-4; D call uncertain. Trimming removed 1 base at V and 7 bases at J, with 7 bases between. CDR3 size: 13 residues. Written as DNA, the CDR3 is TGTGCCAGCAGTTTAGATGCAGCTGAAAAACTGTTTTTT. It specifies CASSLDAAEKLFF.